This TCR beta chain originates from a study of cytomegalovirus exposure and HLA in healthy donors. Overall study context: In an earlier analysis, some 110 million unique TCR beta sequences were found from about 190 million T cells.

Vbeta (60) and Jbeta (13) primers were used in the PCR. Assay: immunoSEQ multiplex PCR; the TCRdb copy retains only in-frame clones and omits some. The data contain about 120,000 clones, roughly 78% of them singletons. This clone appeared once. Per germline, CDR1 SGHVS and CDR2 FQNEAQ. The V and J ends lost 1 base and 6 bases respectively, with 15 bases between them. CDR3 length: 16 amino acids. The sample taken for sequencing was PBMCs. The chain joins TRBV7-8 to TRBJ2-2; D perhaps matches TRBD1 (5 bases). The sequence was obtained from a woman in her 30s in good health and CMV-seronegative. The CDR3 loop is CASSLDRTPFAGELFF. As DNA, the CDR3 is TGTGCCAGCAGCTTAGACAGGACCCCCTTCGCCGGGGAGCTGTTTTTT.